Each of the 28 T cell receptor beta chains below was sequenced from the same sample in a study of T cells in Graves' hyperthyroidism and ophthalmopathy. There were TCR beta CDR3 regions amplified from RNA transcripts. HTBI primers were employed in a first-round RT-PCR of the TCR CDR3. TCRdb re-derived calls from the multiplex PCR reads in MiXCR, one entry per CDR3 protein. This table holds about 410,000 distinct CDR3 sequences, 14% found once. Sequencing used blood. The receptors were gathered from a woman aged 25 to 39 with Graves' ophthalmopathy.

This clonotype was counted at least ten times. The rearrangement links TRBV20-1 to TRBJ2-5, with D hard to call. The CDR3 is 13 amino acids. V was clipped by 0 bases and J by 8 bases, with 13 bases between them. CDR1 and CDR2 from the germline V gene are DFQATT and SNEGSKA (reference sequence). The chain's CDR3 is CSARDVRVGTQYF. The CDR3 DNA reads TGCAGTGCTAGAGATGTGAGAGTAGGTACCCAGTACTTC.

This clonotype has at least ten counts. The chain combines TRBV6-1 with TRBJ2-1; D might be TRBD1 or TRBD2, each matching 5 bases. Per the germline V gene, CDR1 is MNHNS and CDR2 is SASEGT. Trimming removed 5 bases from V and 4 bases from J, with 15 bases in between. CDR3 length: 15 residues. CDR3 loop: CASSPRDGIYNEQFF. The CDR3 nucleotides read TGTGCCAGCAGTCCCCGGGACGGAATATACAATGAGCAGTTCTTC.

This chain uses TRBV14 with TRBJ2-7; D call uncertain. CDR3 size: 13 residues. CDR1 is SGHDN, CDR2 FVKESK, per germline. Between the trimmed V and J ends, which lost 8 bases and 3 bases, there was a span of 14 bases. The CDR3 sequence is CASSVSPFYEQYF. DNA for the CDR3: TGTGCCAGCTCGGTGTCCCCCTTCTACGAGCAGTACTTC.

This clonotype was counted at least ten times. The chain combines TRBV7-2 with TRBJ2-2; D unresolved. Trimming left V 11 bases short and J 8 bases short, with 21 bases between. CDR3 length: 14 amino acids. Germline CDR1 reads SGHTA; CDR2 reads FQGNSA. In nucleotides, the CDR3 is TGTGCCGGCCGTCTGACCGCGGTCGGAGGGGAGCTGTTTTTT. This gives the protein CAGRLTAVGGELFF.

This clonotype was recorded at least ten times. This chain joins TRBV7-2 and TRBJ2-1; TRBD2 matches 14 bases. Trimming took 3 bases from V and 11 from J; bases not matched to a gene: 3. Per the germline V gene, CDR1 is SGHTA and CDR2 is FQGNSA. The CDR3 runs to 14 residues. The CDR3 bases are TGTGCCAGCAGCTTGACTAGCGGGGGGGAAAAGCAGTTCTTC. Residues: CASSLTSGGEKQFF. The entire variable domain, with the rest obtained from reference TRBV7-2 and TRBJ2-1, is as follows: GAGVSQSPSNKVTEKGKDVELRCDPISGHTALYWYRQSLGQGLEFLIYFQGNSAPDKSGLPSDRFSAERTGGSVSTLTIQRTQQEDSAVYLCASSLTSGGEKQFFGPGTRLTVL.

In its sample, this clonotype was seen many times. This rearrangement joins TRBV6-5 to TRBJ2-7; TRBD1 matches at 7 bases. From germline, CDR1 is MNHEY and CDR2 SVGAGI. Trimming took 0 bases from V and 7 from J; bases not matched to a gene: 6. The CDR3 contains 14 residues. The CDR3 DNA reads TGTGCCAGCAGTTACTCGGACAGGTTGGGAGAGCAGTACTTC. Translation: CASSYSDRLGEQYF.

The V call is TRBV5-6, the J call TRBJ2-7; unclear D gene. The CDR3 sequence is 13 residues long. The V end lost 3 bases, the J end lost 4 bases, and 11 bases lay between the germline ends. CDR1 is SGHDT, CDR2 YYEEEE, per germline. CDR3 region: CASSSRPGYEQYF. CDR3 DNA sequence: TGTGCCAGCAGCTCTAGGCCGGGTTACGAGCAGTACTTC.

This clonotype was counted a few times. The V and J genes are TRBV4-1 and TRBJ2-6; possibly TRBD2 for D (5 bases). Looked up from germline, CDR1 is MGHRA and CDR2 is YSYEKL. The CDR3 length is 18 residues. V dropped 4 bases and J dropped 0 bases, with 16 bases sitting between them. DNA for the CDR3: TGCGCCAGCAGCCTACGAGCGGCCGGACCCTCTGGGGCCAACGTCCTGACTTTC. This encodes CASSLRAAGPSGANVLTF.

In its sample, this clonotype was seen a few times. The chain has TRBV4-2 and TRBJ2-2; TRBD1 aligns across 10 bases. Germline assignment: CDR1 LGHNA and CDR2 YNFKEQ. The ends lost 8 bases at V and 6 bases at J; junction bases unmatched: 9. The CDR3 covers 15 residues. The CDR3 is CASGVPGQGPGELFF. The CDR3, as DNA: TGTGCCAGCGGGGTCCCGGGACAGGGGCCCGGGGAGCTGTTTTTT.

At least ten counts were recorded for this clonotype. The rearrangement uses TRBV7-2 and TRBJ2-7; the D is unclear. The germline V and J ends were trimmed by 1 base and 5 bases, with 6 bases remaining between them. CDR3 length: 12 amino acids. Germline CDR1 and CDR2: SGHTA and FQGNSA. The CDR3 bases are TGTGCCAGCAGCTTAGACTCGGACGAGCAGTACTTC. Translation gives CASSLDSDEQYF. The full variable domain, rest sourced from reference TRBV7-2 and TRBJ2-7, is GAGVSQSPSNKVTEKGKDVELRCDPISGHTALYWYRQSLGQGLEFLIYFQGNSAPDKSGLPSDRFSAERTGGSVSTLTIQRTQQEDSAVYLCASSLDSDEQYFGPGTRLTVT.

The sample holds many counts of this clonotype. The chain couples TRBV9 to TRBJ2-7, with 7 nucleotides matching TRBD2. Germline CDR1 and CDR2: SGDLS and YYNGEE. The CDR3 extends over 16 amino acids. The V and J ends lost 4 bases and 0 bases, in that order; junction bases with no gene match: 10. In nucleotides, the CDR3 is TGTGCCAGCAGCCTCCTCAGCGGGGCGGCCTCCTACGAGCAGTACTTC. Protein product: CASSLLSGAASYEQYF.

The V gene is TRBV10-3, the J gene TRBJ1-5; D is ambiguous. Trimming stripped 0 bases from V and 6 bases from J, with 12 bases between. CDR3 length: 15 residues. Germline values: CDR1 ENHRY, CDR2 SYGVKD. CDR3 in DNA: TGTGCCATCAGTGAGTCACCCGGAGTGGCTCAGCCCCAGCATTTT. It yields the protein CAISESPGVAQPQHF.

This clonotype was counted many times. The chain uses TRBV28 and TRBJ1-1; 8 nucleotides match TRBD1. Germline V gene data show CDR1 as MDHEN and CDR2 as SYDVKM. This CDR3 has 15 amino acids. Germline trimming cut 6 bases from V and 8 bases from J; bases unmatched to any gene: 14. The CDR3 spells CASSQTSPGQVEAFF. The CDR3 DNA follows: TGTGCCAGCAGCCAAACTTCACCGGGACAGGTAGAAGCTTTCTTT.

This clonotype was detected many times. The chain is built from TRBV29-1 and TRBJ1-1; 7 nucleotides line up with TRBD1. The CDR3 is made up of 13 amino acids. The germline V gene has CDR1 SQVTM and CDR2 ANQGSEA. V lost 7 bases and J lost 5; bases outside the gene matches: 10. This chain's CDR3 is CSGSTGLRTEAFF. In DNA form, the CDR3 reads TGCAGCGGATCGACAGGGTTACGAACTGAAGCTTTCTTT.

This clonotype was seen many times. The gene calls are TRBV20-1 and TRBJ2-4, with 9 bases that match TRBD2. Germline-derived CDR1 and CDR2 are DFQATT and SNEGSKA (reference sequence). The junction had 8 bases not matched to a gene; V was cut back by 6 bases and J by 8 bases. The CDR3 spans 13 residues. The chain's CDR3 is CSAVRGGADIQYF. For the CDR3, the DNA is TGCAGTGCAGTGCGGGGGGGGGCGGACATTCAGTACTTC.

V and J are TRBV9 and TRBJ2-1, with 11 bases matching TRBD2. The germline CDR1 and CDR2 sequences are SGDLS and YYNGEE. Germline trimming cut 0 bases from V and 7 bases from J; bases unmatched to any gene: 12. This CDR3 has 18 residues. The DNA of the CDR3 is TGTGCCAGCAGCGTAGGTAATAGCGGGGGGGCCTGGATAAATGAGCAGTTCTTC. Translation gives CASSVGNSGGAWINEQFF. The full variable domain, completed using reference TRBV9 and TRBJ2-1, is DSGVTQTPKHLITATGQRVTLRCSPRSGDLSVYWYQQSLDQGLQFLIQYYNGEERAKGNILERFSAQQFPDLHSELNLSSLELGDSALYFCASSVGNSGGAWINEQFFGPGTRLTVL.

The rearrangement links TRBV10-3 to TRBJ1-5, with a tentative D call TRBD1 (6 bases). The germline V gene encodes CDR1 ENHRY and CDR2 SYGVKD. CDR3 size: 18 residues. Between the trimmed V and J ends, which lost 0 bases and 2 bases, there was a span of 17 bases. CDR3 sequence (DNA): TGTGCCATCAGTGAGTCTGGACAGTTAAGACGGGGCAATCAGCCCCAGCATTTT. Translated: CAISESGQLRRGNQPQHF.

The chain recombines TRBV10-3 with TRBJ2-7, with D perhaps matching TRBD2 (5 bases). Per germline, CDR1 ENHRY and CDR2 SYGVKD. Trimming removed 6 bases from V and 1 base from J, with 7 bases in between. This CDR3 has 12 amino acids. Here the CDR3 DNA reads TGTGCCATCAGCGGGGATTCCTACGAGCAGTACTTC. This encodes CAISGDSYEQYF.

This clonotype was seen a handful of times. V gene TRBV10-2 combines with J gene TRBJ1-1; 9 nucleotides agree with TRBD1. The V gene end was trimmed by 6 bases and the J gene end by 5 bases; junction bases not matched to a gene: 4. The CDR3 is made up of 13 amino acids. Per germline, CDR1 WSHSY and CDR2 SAAADI. CDR3 sequence (DNA): TGCGCCAGCAGCCACAGGGGGCGGACTGAAGCTTTCTTT. Encoded protein: CASSHRGRTEAFF.

This clonotype was seen only a few times. The chain uses TRBV4-1 and TRBJ1-1; a weak D match, TRBD1 (5 bases). V was clipped by 1 base and J by 4 bases, with 13 bases between them. The length of the CDR3 is 15 residues. Germline CDR1 and CDR2: MGHRA and YSYEKL. CDR3 DNA: TGCGCCAGCAGCCAAGCGCCCACGGGGACCACTGAAGCTTTCTTT. Encoded protein: CASSQAPTGTTEAFF.

Ten or more counts support this clonotype. V is TRBV9 and J is TRBJ2-2, with 8 positions matching TRBD2. This CDR3 region has 17 residues. Trimming at V came to 4 bases and at J to 0 bases, leaving 8 bases not matched to a gene. CDR1 is SGDLS and CDR2 is YYNGEE in the germline V gene. The CDR3 region is CASSPRDSGANTGELFF. The CDR3 DNA follows: TGTGCCAGCAGCCCACGGGATAGCGGGGCGAACACCGGGGAGCTGTTTTTT.

This clonotype was seen at least ten times. V gene TRBV27 combines with J gene TRBJ2-5; no firm D call. CDR3 length equals 13 residues. CDR1 is MNHEY and CDR2 is SMNVEV in the germline V gene (reference sequence). The V end lost 3 bases, the J end lost 5 bases, and 10 bases lay between the germline ends. The CDR3 sequence is CASSFLSGETQYF. DNA for the CDR3: TGTGCCAGCAGTTTCCTGTCCGGGGAGACCCAGTACTTC.

This clonotype was seen repeatedly, ten times or more. As DNA, the CDR3 is TGTGCCAGCAGTCAGGGCGCATGGGGGGAGCAGTACTTC. Translation gives CASSQGAWGEQYF. The chain uses TRBV27 and TRBJ2-7; possibly TRBD1 or TRBD2 for D (5 bases each). Trimming cost V 5 bases and J 7 bases, with 15 bases left between them. CDR1 is MNHEY and CDR2 is SMNVEV in the germline V gene (reference sequence). CDR3 length: 13 amino acids.

This clonotype was recorded many times. J is TRBJ1-1 and V is TRBV20-1, with a possible D match to TRBD1 (6 bases). The CDR3 covers 17 residues. V was trimmed by 0 bases and J by 1 base, leaving 18 bases between them. Germline loops: CDR1 DFQATT, CDR2 SNEGSKA (reference sequence). The CDR3, as DNA: TGCAGTGCTAGAGATCGGCGACAGGATACTTCGAACACTGAAGCTTTCTTT. Its protein product is CSARDRRQDTSNTEAFF.

Ten or more counts support this clonotype. The chain carries TRBV2 and TRBJ1-4; TRBD1 agrees at 8 bases. The CDR3 covers 12 residues. CDR1 and CDR2 from the germline V gene are SNHLY and FYNNEI. With 8 bases clipped from V and 8 bases from J, the junction kept 4 bases outside the gene matches. CDR3 sequence: CASQGAREKLFF. CDR3 nucleotide sequence: TGTGCCAGCCAGGGGGCTCGGGAAAAACTGTTTTTT.

In regard to this clonotype: A much bigger clone sits one base away, suggesting this may be a read error. The conserved final phenylalanine or tryptophan is absent from the CDR3, which likely points to a read error. The chain is built from TRBV28 and TRBJ1-2, with D perhaps TRBD1 (5 bases). CDR1 is MDHEN, CDR2 SYDVKM, per germline. Trimming removed 5 bases from V and 8 bases from J, with 15 bases in between. CDR3 length: 13 residues. Here the CDR3 DNA reads TGTGCCAGCAGTCGGGGCCTGACGGAAGGCTACACCCTC. It yields the protein CASSRGLTEGYTL.

This clonotype came up many times. The V gene is TRBV25-1, the J gene TRBJ2-7; 8 bases fit TRBD1. Germline V gives CDR1 MGHDK, CDR2 SYGVNS. CDR3 length: 11 residues. V lost 7 bases to trimming and J lost 5 bases; unmatched junction nucleotides: 1. This chain's CDR3 is CASTTGDEQYF. The CDR3 DNA reads as TGTGCCAGCACGACAGGGGACGAGCAGTACTTC.

This clonotype occurred many times. The CDR3 loop reads CASTPDRATNEKLFF. The DNA of the CDR3 is TGTGCCAGCACCCCGGACCGGGCAACTAATGAAAAACTGTTTTTT. The chain has TRBV28 and TRBJ1-4, with no clear D. Trimming removed 7 bases from V and 0 bases from J, with 12 bases in between. Germline CDR1 is MDHEN and CDR2 is SYDVKM. CDR3 length equals 15 residues.